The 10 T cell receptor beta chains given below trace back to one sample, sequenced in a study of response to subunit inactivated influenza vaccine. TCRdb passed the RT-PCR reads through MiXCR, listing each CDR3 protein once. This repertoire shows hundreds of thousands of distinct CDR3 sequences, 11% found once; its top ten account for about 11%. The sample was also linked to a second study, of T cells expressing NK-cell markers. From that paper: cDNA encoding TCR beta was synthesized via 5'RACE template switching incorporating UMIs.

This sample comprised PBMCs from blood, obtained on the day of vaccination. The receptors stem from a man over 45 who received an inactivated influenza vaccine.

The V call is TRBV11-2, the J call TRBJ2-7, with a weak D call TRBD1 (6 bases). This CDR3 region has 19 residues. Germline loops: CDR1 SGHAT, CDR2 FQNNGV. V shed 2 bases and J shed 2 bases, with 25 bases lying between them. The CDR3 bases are TGTGCCAGCAGCTTACCCGGGACAAGGGATAAAAGGGTTCCCTACGAGCAGTACTTC. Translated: CASSLPGTRDKRVPYEQYF.

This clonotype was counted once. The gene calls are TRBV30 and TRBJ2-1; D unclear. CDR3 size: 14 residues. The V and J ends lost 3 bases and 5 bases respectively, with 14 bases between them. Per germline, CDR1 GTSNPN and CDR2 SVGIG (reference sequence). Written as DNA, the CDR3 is TGTGCCTGGAGCACCGCTGGAATTAACAATGAGCAGTTCTTC. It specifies CAWSTAGINNEQFF.

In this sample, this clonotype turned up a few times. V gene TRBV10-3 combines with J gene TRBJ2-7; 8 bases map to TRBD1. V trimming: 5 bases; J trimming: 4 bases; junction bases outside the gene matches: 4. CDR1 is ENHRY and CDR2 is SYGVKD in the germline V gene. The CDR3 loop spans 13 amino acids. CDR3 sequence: CAISFDRGYEQYF. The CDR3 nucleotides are TGTGCCATCAGTTTTGACAGGGGATACGAGCAGTACTTC.

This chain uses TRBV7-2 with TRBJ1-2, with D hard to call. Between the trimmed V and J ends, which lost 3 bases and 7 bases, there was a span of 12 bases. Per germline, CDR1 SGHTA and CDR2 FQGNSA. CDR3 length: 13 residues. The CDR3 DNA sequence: TGTGCCAGCAGCTTTGACCGGTCGGGTGGCTACACCTTC. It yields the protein CASSFDRSGGYTF.

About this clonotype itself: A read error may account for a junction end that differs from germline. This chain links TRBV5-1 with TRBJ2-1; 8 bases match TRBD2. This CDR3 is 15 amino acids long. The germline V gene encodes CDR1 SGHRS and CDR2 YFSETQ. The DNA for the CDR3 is TGCGTCAGCAGCTTTGCCGGGACTAGTTTGGATGAGCAGTTCTTC. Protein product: CVSSFAGTSLDEQFF. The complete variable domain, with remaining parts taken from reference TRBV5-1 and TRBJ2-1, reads KAGVTQTPRYLIKTRGQQVTLSCSPISGHRSVSWYQQTPGQGLQFLFEYFSETQRNKGNFPGRFSGRQFSNSRSEMNVSTLELGDSALYLCVSSFAGTSLDEQFFGPGTRLTVL.

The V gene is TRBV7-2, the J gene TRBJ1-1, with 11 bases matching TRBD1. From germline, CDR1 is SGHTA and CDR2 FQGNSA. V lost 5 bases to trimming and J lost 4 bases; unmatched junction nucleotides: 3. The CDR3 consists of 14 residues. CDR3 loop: CASSPGQGATEAFF. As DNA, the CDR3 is TGTGCCAGCAGCCCCGGACAGGGGGCCACTGAAGCTTTCTTT.

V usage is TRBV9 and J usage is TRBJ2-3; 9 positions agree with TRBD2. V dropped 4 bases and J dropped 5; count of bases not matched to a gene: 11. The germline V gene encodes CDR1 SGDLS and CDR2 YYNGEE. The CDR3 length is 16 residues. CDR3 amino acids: CASSLDSAGGRDTQYF. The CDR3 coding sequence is TGTGCCAGCAGCCTCGACTCCGCGGGAGGGAGAGATACGCAGTATTTT.

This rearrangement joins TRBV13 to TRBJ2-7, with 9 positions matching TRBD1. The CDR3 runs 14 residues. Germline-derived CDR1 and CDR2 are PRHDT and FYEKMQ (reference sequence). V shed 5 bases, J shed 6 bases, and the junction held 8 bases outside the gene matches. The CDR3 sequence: CASSRGTGTLEQYF. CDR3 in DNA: TGTGCCAGCAGCCGAGGGACAGGGACGCTCGAGCAGTACTTC.

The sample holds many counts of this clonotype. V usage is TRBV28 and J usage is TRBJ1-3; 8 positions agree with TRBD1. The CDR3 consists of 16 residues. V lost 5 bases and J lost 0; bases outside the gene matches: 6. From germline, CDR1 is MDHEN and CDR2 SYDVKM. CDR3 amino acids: CASSTRTGRSGNTIYF. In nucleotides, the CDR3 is TGTGCCAGCAGTACCCGGACAGGGCGCTCTGGAAACACCATATATTTT.

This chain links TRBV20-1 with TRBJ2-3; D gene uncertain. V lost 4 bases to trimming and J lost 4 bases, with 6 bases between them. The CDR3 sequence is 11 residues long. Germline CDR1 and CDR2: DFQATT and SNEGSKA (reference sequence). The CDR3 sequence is CSAIRADTQYF. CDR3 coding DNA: TGCAGTGCTATAAGGGCAGATACGCAGTATTTT.